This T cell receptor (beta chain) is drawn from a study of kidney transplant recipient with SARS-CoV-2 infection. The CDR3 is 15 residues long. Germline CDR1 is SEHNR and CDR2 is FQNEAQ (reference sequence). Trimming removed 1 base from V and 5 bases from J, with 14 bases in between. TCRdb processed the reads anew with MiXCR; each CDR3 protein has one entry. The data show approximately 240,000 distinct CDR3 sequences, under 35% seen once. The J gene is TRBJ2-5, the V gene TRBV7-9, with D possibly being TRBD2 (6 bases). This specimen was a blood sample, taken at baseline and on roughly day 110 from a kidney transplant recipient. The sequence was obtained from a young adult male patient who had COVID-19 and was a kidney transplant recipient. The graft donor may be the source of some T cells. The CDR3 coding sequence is TGTGCCAGCAGCTTAGATGGAGGGTTTCGGGAGACCCAGTACTTC. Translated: CASSLDGGFRETQYF. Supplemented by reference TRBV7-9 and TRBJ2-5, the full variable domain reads DTGVSQNPRHKITKRGQNVTFRCDPISEHNRLYWYRQTLGQGPEFLTYFQNEAQLEKSRLLSDRFSAERPKGSFSTLEIQRTEQGDSAMYLCASSLDGGFRETQYFGPGTRLLVL.